This T cell receptor beta chain was captured in a study of blood T cell repertoires in COVID-19. Study in general: From T cells, B-cell-depleted T cells, or PBMCs came the material, which was cDNA or gDNA.

Under the authors' procedure: It was from reference gene primer amplification that nucleated cell counts were estimated. The data were produced by immunoSEQ multiplex PCR, yet TCRdb's version contains in-frame clones alone and is incomplete. The DNA gave D and trimming, while V, J and clone size come from that table. The table has 200,000 or so clones, 80% to 90% seen once. CDR1 SGHTA and CDR2 FQGNSA come from the germline V gene. With V trimmed by 1 base and J by 0 bases, 3 bases remained unmatched. The length of the CDR3 is 17 residues. Sequenced sample: peripheral blood. The source is a woman of 80 years or more with acute or convalescent COVID-19. The chain combines TRBV7-2 with TRBJ2-2; 9 bases match TRBD2. The CDR3: CASSLDVAGANTGELFF. In DNA form, the CDR3 reads TGTGCCAGCAGCTTAGACGTAGCGGGGGCGAACACCGGGGAGCTGTTTTTT.